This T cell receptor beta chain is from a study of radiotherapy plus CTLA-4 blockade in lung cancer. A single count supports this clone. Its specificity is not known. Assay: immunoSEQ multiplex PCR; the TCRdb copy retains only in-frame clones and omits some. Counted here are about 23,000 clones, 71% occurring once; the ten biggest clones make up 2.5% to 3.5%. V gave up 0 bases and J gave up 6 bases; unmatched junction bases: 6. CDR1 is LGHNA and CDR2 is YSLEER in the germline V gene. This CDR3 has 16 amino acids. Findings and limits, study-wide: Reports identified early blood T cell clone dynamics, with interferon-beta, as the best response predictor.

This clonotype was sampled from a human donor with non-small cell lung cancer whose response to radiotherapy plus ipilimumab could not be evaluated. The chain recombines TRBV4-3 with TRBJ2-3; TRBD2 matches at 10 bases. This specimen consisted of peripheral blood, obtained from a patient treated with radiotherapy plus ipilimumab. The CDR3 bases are TGCGCCAGCAGCCAAGACAGAGCGGGAGGGGGTGATACGCAGTATTTT. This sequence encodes CASSQDRAGGGDTQYF.